This entry lists 7 T cell receptor beta chains sequenced from one sample in a study of OX40 agonist ivuxolimab in advanced cancers. Library construction relied on the immunoSEQ multiplex PCR assay. TCRdb retrieved this table from immuneACCESS and kept in-frame rearrangements only. Not all clones are present; in checked studies, unresolved V genes account for under half, and no reason is known for the remainder. Counted in this sample were about 76,000 clones; about 85% of them appeared once. Jointly, the top ten make up about 1.8% of the sample. The sample in question was CD4+ or CD8+ T cells sorted from blood, obtained in a trial of the OX40 agonist ivuxolimab. The receptors here all came from an adult with an advanced solid tumor such as melanoma, head and neck, liver or kidney cancer.

The chain combines TRBV9 with TRBJ2-3; the D is unclear. V lost 0 bases, J lost 6 bases, and 20 bases lay in between. Looked up from germline, CDR1 is SGDLS and CDR2 is YYNGEE. This CDR3 comprises 17 residues. CDR3 residues: CASSVVDRLLTPDTQYF. The DNA for the CDR3 is TGTGCCAGCAGCGTAGTGGACCGCCTTTTAACCCCGGATACGCAGTATTTT. Variable domain in full (rest from reference TRBV9 and TRBJ2-3): DSGVTQTPKHLITATGQRVTLRCSPRSGDLSVYWYQQSLDQGLQFLIQYYNGEERAKGNILERFSAQQFPDLHSELNLSSLELGDSALYFCASSVVDRLLTPDTQYFGPGTRLTVL.

V and J are TRBV19 and TRBJ2-3; D tentatively fits TRBD1 or TRBD2 (5 bases each). V was shortened by 5 bases and J by 4 bases, with 13 bases between the two germline ends. Germline values: CDR1 LNHDA, CDR2 SQIVND (reference sequence). The CDR3 covers 14 residues. Here the CDR3 reads CASSLTRGPDTQYF. In DNA, the CDR3 is TGTGCCAGTAGTCTTACTAGGGGCCCAGATACGCAGTATTTT.

This clone occurred once. The J gene is TRBJ1-3, the V gene TRBV10-3; D is uncertain. V shed 1 base and J shed 2 bases, with 6 bases lying between them. The CDR3 sequence is 14 residues long. Germline V lookup: CDR1 ENHRY, CDR2 SYGVKD. The CDR3, as DNA: TGTGCCATCAGTGAGTTTACCGCTGGAAACACCATATATTTT. Translated, it gives CAISEFTAGNTIYF.

This sequence joins TRBV5-1 and TRBJ1-1, with 8 bases fitting TRBD1. The length of the CDR3 is 14 residues. Germline V gives CDR1 SGHRS, CDR2 YFSETQ. Trimming cost V 4 bases and J 0 bases; bases outside gene matches: 2. CDR3 in DNA: TGCGCCAGCAGCCCGACAGGGGTGAACACTGAAGCTTTCTTT. Its translation: CASSPTGVNTEAFF.

In its sample, this clone was seen once. The genes are TRBV7-3 and TRBJ2-2; TRBD1 aligns across 12 bases. This CDR3 has 17 residues. Germline-derived CDR1 and CDR2 are SGHTA and FQGTGA. V dropped 0 bases and J dropped 4; count of bases not matched to a gene: 3. The CDR3 nucleotides are TGTGCCAGCAGCTTAACGGGGGGACAGGGGGCCACCGGGGAGCTGTTTTTT. Translation gives CASSLTGGQGATGELFF.

The CDR3 here is CASSRNYGYTF. The CDR3 bases are TGTGCCAGCAGTAGAAACTATGGCTACACCTTC. This chain joins TRBV2 and TRBJ1-2, with D hard to call. This CDR3 has 11 residues. V was shortened by 5 bases and J by 2 bases, with 3 bases between the two germline ends. Germline CDR1 reads SNHLY; CDR2 reads FYNNEI.

The rearrangement uses TRBV2 and TRBJ1-1; weak D call: TRBD1 (6 bases). The CDR3 is made up of 14 amino acids. Germline V lookup: CDR1 SNHLY, CDR2 FYNNEI. The ends were cut back, 4 bases at V and 6 bases at J, with 15 bases in the middle. CDR3 sequence: CASSGTAGAPEAFF. CDR3 nucleotides: TGTGCCAGCAGTGGGACAGCCGGAGCCCCTGAAGCTTTCTTT.